This entry concerns a single T cell receptor (beta chain). RNA, once extracted, was reverse transcribed into cDNA for use as the sequencing template. The assay was immunoSEQ multiplex PCR, and TCRdb's table has in-frame clones only and misses some. The sample consists of some 190,000 clones, around three fifths of them appearing once. The ends were cut back, 0 bases at V and 6 bases at J, with 23 bases in the middle. The length of the CDR3 is 18 residues. Germline V gene lookup returns CDR1 MGHRA and CDR2 YSYEKL. This specimen comes from a study of CD8+ T cells in alopecia areata. The sample's treatment: oral pan-JAK inhibitor, 5-10 mg twice daily.

The TCR sequence derives from a human donor with alopecia areata. The chain links TRBV4-1 to TRBJ1-2, with D possibly matching TRBD1 (6 bases). The material was CD4+ T cells sorted from blood, obtained between weeks 47 and 50, from a patient treated with tofacitinib. CDR3 sequence reads: CASSQDLRPVGQNDGYTF. The CDR3 nucleotides are TGCGCCAGCAGCCAAGATCTGCGACCTGTCGGACAGAATGATGGCTACACCTTC.